This T cell receptor beta chain was retrieved from a study of multiple sclerosis patients with progressive multifocal leukoencephalopathy. Time point noted: time of PML onset. Detection of JC virus DNA in cerebrospinal fluid confirmed PML diagnosed from clinical and MRI findings. PML in natalizumab-treated patients developed after between roughly 16 and 56 months of natalizumab therapy. Each PCR contained spiked synthetic TR CDR3 controls spanning every V-J pairing. Sequencing used immunoSEQ multiplex PCR; TCRdb keeps in-frame clones, though not all of them. Of tens of thousands of clones listed, more than 80% are singletons. The V gene's germline CDR1 is MNHEY and CDR2 SMNVEV (reference sequence). The V end lost 5 bases, the J end lost 0 bases, and 8 bases lay between the germline ends. This CDR3 spans 14 amino acids.

The chain uses TRBV27 and TRBJ1-5, with D hard to call. This TCR came from a woman aged 30 to 39 with progressive multifocal leukoencephalopathy. The sequences come from PBMCs, collected from a patient treated with natalizumab. For the CDR3, the DNA is TGTGCCAGCAGTCTCGGTTATAGCAATCAGCCCCAGCATTTT. Protein: CASSLGYSNQPQHF.